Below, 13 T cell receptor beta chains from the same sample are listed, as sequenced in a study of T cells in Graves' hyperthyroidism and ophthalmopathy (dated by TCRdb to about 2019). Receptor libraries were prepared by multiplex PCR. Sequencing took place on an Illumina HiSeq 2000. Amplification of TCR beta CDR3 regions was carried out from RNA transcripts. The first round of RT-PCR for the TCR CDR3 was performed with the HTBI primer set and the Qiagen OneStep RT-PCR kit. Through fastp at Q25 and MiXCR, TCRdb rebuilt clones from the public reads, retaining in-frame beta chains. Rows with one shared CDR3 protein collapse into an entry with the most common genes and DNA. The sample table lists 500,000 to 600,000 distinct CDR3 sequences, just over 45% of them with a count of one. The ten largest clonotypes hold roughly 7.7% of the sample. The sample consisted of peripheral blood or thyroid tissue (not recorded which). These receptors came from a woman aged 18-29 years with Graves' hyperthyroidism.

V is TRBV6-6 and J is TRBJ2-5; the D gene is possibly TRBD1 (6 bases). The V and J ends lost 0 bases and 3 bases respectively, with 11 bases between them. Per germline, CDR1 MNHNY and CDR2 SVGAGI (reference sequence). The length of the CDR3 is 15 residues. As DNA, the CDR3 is TGTGCCAGCAGTTACTCGAGGGGGACGAAAGAGACCCAGTACTTC. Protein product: CASSYSRGTKETQYF.

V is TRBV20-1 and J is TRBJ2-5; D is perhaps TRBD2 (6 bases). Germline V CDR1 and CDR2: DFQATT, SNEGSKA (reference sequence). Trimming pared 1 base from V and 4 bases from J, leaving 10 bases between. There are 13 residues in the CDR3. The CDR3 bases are TGCAGTGCTAGAGTCGGGGGTGTAGAGACCCAGTACTTC. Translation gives CSARVGGVETQYF.

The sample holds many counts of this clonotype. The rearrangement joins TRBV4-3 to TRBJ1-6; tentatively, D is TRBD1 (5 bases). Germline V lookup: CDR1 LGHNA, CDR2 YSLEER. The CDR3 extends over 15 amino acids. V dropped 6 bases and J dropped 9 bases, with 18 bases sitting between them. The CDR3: CASSSGGGESSPLHF. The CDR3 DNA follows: TGCGCCAGCAGTTCGGGCGGGGGGGAGAGTTCACCCCTCCACTTT.

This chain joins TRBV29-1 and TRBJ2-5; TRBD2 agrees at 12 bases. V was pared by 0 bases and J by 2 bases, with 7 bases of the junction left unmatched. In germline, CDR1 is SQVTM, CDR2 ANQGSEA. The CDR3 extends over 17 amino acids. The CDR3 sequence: CSVEDLRTSGTQETQYF. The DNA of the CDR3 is TGCAGCGTTGAAGATCTTCGGACTAGCGGGACACAAGAGACCCAGTACTTC.

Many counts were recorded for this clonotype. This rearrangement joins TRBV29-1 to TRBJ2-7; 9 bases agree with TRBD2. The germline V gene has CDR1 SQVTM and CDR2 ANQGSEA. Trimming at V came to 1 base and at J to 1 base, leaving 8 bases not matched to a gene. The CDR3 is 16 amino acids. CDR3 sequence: CSVEVGGLAGSYEQYF. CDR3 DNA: TGCAGCGTTGAAGTAGGGGGCCTAGCGGGATCCTACGAGCAGTACTTC.

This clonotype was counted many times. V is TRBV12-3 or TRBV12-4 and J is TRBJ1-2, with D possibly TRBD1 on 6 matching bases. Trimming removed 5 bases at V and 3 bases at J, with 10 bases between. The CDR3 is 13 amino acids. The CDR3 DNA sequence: TGTGCCAGCAGTCTACGGACAGACTATGGCTACACCTTC. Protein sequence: CASSLRTDYGYTF.

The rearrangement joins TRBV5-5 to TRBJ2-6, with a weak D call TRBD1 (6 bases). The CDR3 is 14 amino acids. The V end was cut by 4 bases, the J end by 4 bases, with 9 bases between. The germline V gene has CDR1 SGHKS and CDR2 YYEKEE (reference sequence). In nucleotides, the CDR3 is TGTGCCAGCAGCACCGGACAGGGGGCCAACGTCCTGACTTTC. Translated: CASSTGQGANVLTF.

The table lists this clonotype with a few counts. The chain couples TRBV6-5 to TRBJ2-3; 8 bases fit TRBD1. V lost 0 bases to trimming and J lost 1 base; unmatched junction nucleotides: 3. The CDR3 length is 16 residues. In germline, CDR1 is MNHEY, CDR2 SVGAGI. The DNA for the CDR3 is TGTGCCAGCAGTTACTCCCCGGGACAGGGCACAGATACGCAGTATTTT. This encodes CASSYSPGQGTDTQYF.

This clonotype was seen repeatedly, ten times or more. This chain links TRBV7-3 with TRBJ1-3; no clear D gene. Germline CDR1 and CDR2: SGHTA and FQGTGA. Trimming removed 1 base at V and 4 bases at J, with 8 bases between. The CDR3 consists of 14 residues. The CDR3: CASSLRGIGNTIYF. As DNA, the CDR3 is TGTGCCAGCAGCTTAAGAGGGATCGGAAACACCATATATTTT. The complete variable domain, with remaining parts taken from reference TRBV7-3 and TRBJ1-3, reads GAGVSQTPSNKVTEKGKYVELRCDPISGHTALYWYRQSLGQGPEFLIYFQGTGAADDSGLPNDRFFAVRPEGSVSTLKIQRTERGDSAVYLCASSLRGIGNTIYFGEGSWLTVV.

CDR3 loop: CASSSQDRGLYVLTF. The DNA of the CDR3 is TGTGCCAGCAGCTCACAGGACAGGGGGCTCTACGTCCTGACTTTC. This sequence joins TRBV5-4 and TRBJ2-6, with 11 bases identical to TRBD1. V lost 3 bases to trimming and J lost 11 bases; unmatched junction nucleotides: 7. Germline assignment: CDR1 SGHNT and CDR2 YYREEE (reference sequence). The CDR3 is 15 residues long.

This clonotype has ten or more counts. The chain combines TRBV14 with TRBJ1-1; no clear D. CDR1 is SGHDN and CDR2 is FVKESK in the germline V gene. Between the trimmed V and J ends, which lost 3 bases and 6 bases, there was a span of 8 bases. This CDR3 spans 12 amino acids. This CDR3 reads CASSQGYAEAFF. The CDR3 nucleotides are TGTGCCAGCAGCCAGGGGTACGCTGAAGCTTTCTTT. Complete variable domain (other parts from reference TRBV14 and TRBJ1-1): EAGVTQFPSHSVIEKGQTVTLRCDPISGHDNLYWYRRVMGKEIKFLLHFVKESKQDESGMPNNRFLAERTGGTYSTLKVQPAELEDSGVYFCASSQGYAEAFFGQGTRLTVV.

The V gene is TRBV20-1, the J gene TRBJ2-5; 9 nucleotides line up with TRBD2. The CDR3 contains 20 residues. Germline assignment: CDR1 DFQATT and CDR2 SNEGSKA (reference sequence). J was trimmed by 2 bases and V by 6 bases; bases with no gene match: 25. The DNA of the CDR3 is TGCAGTGCGCAACCGGCTAGCGGGGTTAATATCCTGGCTATTCAAGAGACCCAGTACTTC. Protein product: CSAQPASGVNILAIQETQYF.

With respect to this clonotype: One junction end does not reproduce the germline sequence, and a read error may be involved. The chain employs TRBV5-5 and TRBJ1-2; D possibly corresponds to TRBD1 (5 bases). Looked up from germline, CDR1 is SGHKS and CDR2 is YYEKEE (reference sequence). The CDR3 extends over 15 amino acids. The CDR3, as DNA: TGCGCCAGCAGCTACCGACCGGGGGACTACTATGGCTACACCTTC. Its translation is CASSYRPGDYYGYTF.